The 25 T cell receptor beta chains below were found in one sample sequenced in a study of T-cell memory formation after mild COVID-19. TCRdb reprocessed the 5' RACE reads via MiXCR and lists one record per CDR3 protein. Of roughly 200,000 distinct CDR3 sequences in the sample, more than 8% were seen once. Sequencing input: PBMCs or a T cell subset sorted from them (not recorded which). The receptors come from a man younger than 35 who had mild COVID-19 (a few samples of this study predate the infection). Cell type and time point are not known.

This clonotype was observed many times. This chain joins TRBV4-3 and TRBJ2-7; D gene uncertain. CDR1 and CDR2 from the germline V gene are LGHNA and YSLEER. V was cut by 1 base and J by 1 base, with 14 bases left in between. The CDR3 sequence is 16 residues long. The CDR3 DNA is TGCGCCAGCAGCCAAGGGGTAGGCAAGACATCCTACGAGCAGTACTTC. It translates to CASSQGVGKTSYEQYF.

This clonotype was recorded many times. The gene calls are TRBV10-3 and TRBJ2-5; TRBD2 matches 9 bases. V lost 6 bases, J lost 2 bases, and 4 bases stayed unmatched. Germline lookup yields CDR1 ENHRY and CDR2 SYGVKD. CDR3 length: 14 residues. CDR3 sequence reads: CAIRSSGGQETQYF. CDR3 DNA sequence: TGTGCCATCAGAAGTAGCGGGGGTCAAGAGACCCAGTACTTC.

This clonotype was picked up many times. The chain recombines TRBV12-3 or TRBV12-4 with TRBJ2-7; D gene uncertain. The V end lost 2 bases, the J end lost 3 bases, and 11 bases lay between the germline ends. The CDR3 is made up of 14 amino acids. This CDR3 is CASSLNRNNYEQYF. In DNA, the CDR3 is TGTGCCAGCAGTTTAAACCGCAACAACTACGAGCAGTACTTC.

This clonotype was observed many times. The chain is built from TRBV12-3 or TRBV12-4 and TRBJ2-3; 10 positions match TRBD1. With V trimmed by 5 bases and J by 4 bases, 6 bases remained unmatched. The CDR3 covers 15 residues. The CDR3 DNA reads as TGTGCCAGCAGTGGAGGGACAGGGGTGGCAGATACGCAGTATTTT. Translated: CASSGGTGVADTQYF.

The V and J genes are TRBV7-2 and TRBJ2-3; perhaps TRBD2 as D (5 bases). The V gene's germline CDR1 is SGHTA and CDR2 FQGNSA. V gave up 3 bases and J gave up 4 bases, with 11 bases separating them. The CDR3 has 14 residues. The CDR3 loop reads CASSFRGSSDTQYF. CDR3 DNA sequence: TGTGCCAGCAGCTTTCGGGGTAGTTCAGATACGCAGTATTTT.

The rearrangement joins TRBV7-2 to TRBJ1-2; D is perhaps TRBD1 (5 bases). This CDR3 comprises 13 residues. The V and J ends lost 2 bases and 6 bases respectively, with 10 bases between them. Per germline, CDR1 SGHTA and CDR2 FQGNSA. CDR3 amino acids: CASSLSGGDGYTF. The DNA of the CDR3 is TGTGCCAGCAGCTTATCAGGAGGGGATGGCTACACCTTC.

The chain employs TRBV25-1 and TRBJ2-7, with D tentatively TRBD1 or TRBD2 (5 bases each). V lost 3 bases and J lost 3, with 12 bases in between. Germline CDR1 is MGHDK and CDR2 is SYGVNS. This CDR3 is built from 14 residues. The CDR3 loop reads CASSEGDGYYEQYV. The DNA of the CDR3 is TGTGCCAGCAGTGAGGGGGACGGGTACTACGAGCAGTACGTC.

The sample holds many counts of this clonotype. The chain uses TRBV5-1 and TRBJ1-2; 8 nucleotides agree with TRBD1. The CDR3 spans 15 residues. J lost 5 bases, V lost 4 bases, and 10 bases had no gene match. CDR1 SGHRS and CDR2 YFSETQ come from the germline V gene. The CDR3 spells CASSTGQANAYGYTF. The CDR3 coding sequence is TGCGCCAGCAGCACGGGACAGGCCAACGCTTATGGCTACACCTTC. The full variable domain, completed using reference TRBV5-1 and TRBJ1-2, is KAGVTQTPRYLIKTRGQQVTLSCSPISGHRSVSWYQQTPGQGLQFLFEYFSETQRNKGNFPGRFSGRQFSNSRSEMNVSTLELGDSALYLCASSTGQANAYGYTFGSGTRLTVV.

The V call is TRBV20-1, the J call TRBJ1-1; perhaps TRBD1 as D (5 bases). V dropped 5 bases and J dropped 1 base, with 17 bases sitting between them. The CDR3 is made up of 15 amino acids. The germline CDR1 and CDR2 sequences are DFQATT and SNEGSKA (reference sequence). CDR3 coding DNA: TGCAGTGCTGCAGGGAATCTCGGCCGGAACACTGAAGCTTTCTTT. This encodes CSAAGNLGRNTEAFF.

In its sample, this clonotype was seen a few times. This rearrangement joins TRBV7-2 to TRBJ2-2; weak D call: TRBD1 (6 bases). This CDR3 is built from 13 residues. Germline values: CDR1 SGHTA, CDR2 FQGNSA. Trimming left V 6 bases short and J 7 bases short, with 12 bases between. Written as DNA, the CDR3 is TGTGCCAGCAGTCCCTCCAGGGGCGGGGAGCTGTTTTTT. Translating gives CASSPSRGGELFF.

This chain uses TRBV7-2 with TRBJ2-3, with D perhaps matching TRBD2 (6 bases). Trimming pared 4 bases from V and 5 bases from J, leaving 16 bases between. CDR1 SGHTA and CDR2 FQGNSA come from the germline V gene. This CDR3 region has 15 residues. The CDR3 sequence is CASSSQAGAGDTQYF. The CDR3 coding sequence is TGTGCCAGCAGCTCCCAAGCCGGAGCGGGAGATACGCAGTATTTT.

This sequence joins TRBV20-1 and TRBJ2-7, with D uncertain. Germline assignment: CDR1 DFQATT and CDR2 SNEGSKA (reference sequence). The ends were cut back, 3 bases at V and 3 bases at J, with 12 bases in the middle. This CDR3 region has 13 residues. CDR3 coding DNA: TGCAGTGCTAGCTCGGACGGAGACTACGAGCAGTACTTC. Protein: CSASSDGDYEQYF.

This clonotype was picked up a small number of times. V is TRBV6-5 and J is TRBJ1-1, with D unclear. CDR3 length equals 13 residues. Per the germline V gene, CDR1 is MNHEY and CDR2 is SVGAGI. V was pared by 4 bases and J by 2 bases, with 8 bases between. DNA for the CDR3: TGTGCCAGCAGTTTAAGACACAACACTGAAGCTTTCTTT. Amino acids: CASSLRHNTEAFF.

This clonotype has only a few counts. This chain connects TRBV20-1 to TRBJ2-7; TRBD2 agrees at 13 bases. CDR3 size: 14 residues. CDR1 DFQATT and CDR2 SNEGSKA come from the germline V gene (reference sequence). V lost 5 bases and J lost 4; bases outside the gene matches: 5. The CDR3 sequence: CSAGPGLAGYEQYV. CDR3 DNA: TGCAGTGCTGGACCGGGACTAGCGGGGTACGAGCAGTACGTC.

V gene TRBV30 combines with J gene TRBJ2-1, with unresolved D. This CDR3 spans 13 amino acids. The germline CDR1 and CDR2 sequences are GTSNPN and SVGIG (reference sequence). The ends were cut back, 5 bases at V and 6 bases at J, with 14 bases in the middle. For the CDR3, the DNA is TGTGCCTGGGCAACGGGTATCGGCAATGAGCAGTTCTTC. Translation gives CAWATGIGNEQFF.

This clonotype has just a few counts. This rearrangement joins TRBV3-1 to TRBJ1-5; the D is unclear. CDR1 is LGHDT, CDR2 YNNKEL, per germline (reference sequence). The CDR3 consists of 13 residues. Trimming stripped 0 bases from V and 6 bases from J, with 6 bases between. The CDR3 loop is CASSQDPSQPQHF. Here the CDR3 DNA reads TGTGCCAGCAGCCAAGATCCCTCTCAGCCCCAGCATTTT.

This clonotype was observed a few times. The chain joins TRBV28 to TRBJ1-5, with unresolved D. This CDR3 has 15 amino acids. Trimming stripped 10 bases from V and 2 bases from J, with 18 bases between. The germline gives CDR1 MDHEN, CDR2 SYDVKM. CDR3 region: CATEYSSPGNQPQHF. The CDR3 DNA reads as TGTGCCACCGAATACAGTTCCCCGGGCAATCAGCCCCAGCATTTT.

V and J are TRBV7-9 and TRBJ1-2; 10 bases line up with TRBD1. Trimming took 5 bases from V and 3 from J; bases not matched to a gene: 6. Per germline, CDR1 SEHNR and CDR2 FQNEAQ (reference sequence). This CDR3 spans 15 amino acids. CDR3 sequence: CASSPRGQGDYGYTF. The CDR3 DNA reads TGTGCCAGCAGCCCCCGCGGACAGGGGGACTATGGCTACACCTTC.

This rearrangement joins TRBV2 to TRBJ2-5; TRBD2 aligns across 12 bases. Germline V gene lookup returns CDR1 SNHLY and CDR2 FYNNEI. This CDR3 region has 14 residues. V shed 7 bases, J shed 7 bases, and the junction held 7 bases outside the gene matches. The DNA for the CDR3 is TGTGCCAGCAAGTTCTCTAGCGGGGGGGGGACCCAGTACTTC. As protein: CASKFSSGGGTQYF.

Only a few counts were recorded for this clonotype. This chain links TRBV5-1 with TRBJ2-7; 10 bases line up with TRBD1. This CDR3 is built from 15 residues. Per germline, CDR1 SGHRS and CDR2 YFSETQ. After removal of 4 bases from V and 0 bases from J, the junction contained 4 bases not matched to a gene. CDR3 sequence reads: CASSGGTGDSYEQYF. The CDR3 nucleotides are TGCGCCAGCAGCGGGGGGACAGGGGACTCCTACGAGCAGTACTTC.

This clonotype was seen a few times. The rearrangement joins TRBV18 to TRBJ2-5; 7 positions agree with TRBD2. CDR3 length: 15 residues. The junction had 8 bases not matched to a gene; V was cut back by 2 bases and J by 5 bases. The germline CDR1 and CDR2 sequences are KGHSH and LQKENI. The CDR3: CASSPSPSGRETQYF. The CDR3 DNA follows: TGTGCCAGCTCACCATCTCCTAGCGGTCGGGAGACCCAGTACTTC.

This chain uses TRBV29-1 with TRBJ2-5; D might be TRBD1 (6 bases). CDR3 length equals 12 residues. CDR1 and CDR2 from the germline V gene are SQVTM and ANQGSEA. Between the trimmed V and J ends, which lost 4 bases and 5 bases, there was a span of 11 bases. CDR3 in DNA: TGCAGCGTTGTAGCAGGGGAGGAGACCCAGTACTTC. It codes for CSVVAGEETQYF.

This clonotype showed up many times. The chain is built from TRBV5-1 and TRBJ2-5; perhaps TRBD1 as D (5 bases). This CDR3 is built from 13 residues. The ends were cut back, 1 base at V and 1 base at J, with 5 bases in the middle. Germline CDR1 and CDR2: SGHRS and YFSETQ. In DNA form, the CDR3 reads TGCGCCAGCAGCTTGCAGGGCCAAGAGACCCAGTACTTC. It encodes CASSLQGQETQYF. The full variable domain, its missing parts supplied by reference TRBV5-1 and TRBJ2-5, is KAGVTQTPRYLIKTRGQQVTLSCSPISGHRSVSWYQQTPGQGLQFLFEYFSETQRNKGNFPGRFSGRQFSNSRSEMNVSTLELGDSALYLCASSLQGQETQYFGPGTRLLVL.

The sample holds many counts of this clonotype. The chain employs TRBV7-2 and TRBJ2-5; the match to TRBD1 covers 8 bases. The CDR3 contains 14 residues. V shed 1 base, J shed 2 bases, and the junction held 0 bases outside the gene matches. CDR1 is SGHTA and CDR2 is FQGNSA in the germline V gene. The CDR3 DNA sequence: TGTGCCAGCAGCTTAGACAGGGGGCAAGAGACCCAGTACTTC. Its protein product is CASSLDRGQETQYF. The entire variable domain, with the rest obtained from reference TRBV7-2 and TRBJ2-5, is as follows: GAGVSQSPSNKVTEKGKDVELRCDPISGHTALYWYRQSLGQGLEFLIYFQGNSAPDKSGLPSDRFSAERTGGSVSTLTIQRTQQEDSAVYLCASSLDRGQETQYFGPGTRLLVL.

The V call is TRBV10-1, the J call TRBJ2-2, with 7 positions matching TRBD1. Germline V gene sequence: CDR1 WNHNN, CDR2 SYGVQD (reference sequence). After removal of 0 bases from V and 0 bases from J, the junction contained 1 base not matched to a gene. This CDR3 is built from 16 residues. DNA of the CDR3: TGCGCCAGCAGTGAGTCCGGGACAGCGAACACCGGGGAGCTGTTTTTT. This translates into CASSESGTANTGELFF.